The clone carrying this T cell receptor beta chain was counted a single time. PCR employed 60 Vbeta and 13 Jbeta primers. In the authors' methods: A follow-up analysis tallied tens of millions of unique TCR beta chains, about 10 million shared. Libraries were prepared by immunoSEQ multiplex PCR; TCRdb keeps only in-frame clonotypes and omits some of them. V, J and clone size derive from that table, while D and trimming were established from the DNA sequence. Among about 160,000 clones, around 85% were seen once, and the ten largest hold more than 4%. This entry belongs to a study of cytomegalovirus exposure and HLA in healthy donors. For the study at large: About 77 million unique TCRs from HLA-typed donors made up an early data release.

The germline V gene encodes CDR1 SGHTA and CDR2 FQGTGA. The CDR3 consists of 13 residues. J gave up 7 bases and V 5 bases, and 5 bases lay outside the gene matches. Sequenced input: PBMCs. This clonotype originated in a man aged 40-50 years in good health and CMV-seronegative. The chain combines TRBV7-3 with TRBJ2-7, with 10 bases fitting TRBD1. This CDR3 is CASSTTGGWEQYF. The CDR3 DNA reads as TGTGCCAGCAGCACGACAGGGGGCTGGGAGCAGTACTTC.